This T cell receptor beta chain was found in a study of T cells in Graves' hyperthyroidism and ophthalmopathy. Exclusion of patients followed from uncontrolled infection, other autoimmune disease, pregnancy or lactation. For the diagnoses, clinical symptoms, serum thyroxine and TRAb, thyroid ultrasound and orbital computed tomography were used. The PBMCs were taken from approximately 11 ml of fresh peripheral blood. RNA transcripts were the template for amplifying TCR beta CDR3 regions. A first-round RT-PCR of the TCR CDR3 used the HTBI primer set. One entry per CDR3 protein results from TCRdb running MiXCR on the multiplex PCR reads. The top ten clones hold roughly 5.7% of a sample with about 580,000 distinct CDR3 sequences, roughly 14% of them seen once. Per the germline V gene, CDR1 is MDHEN and CDR2 is SYDVKM. V lost 5 bases and J lost 10, with 9 bases in between. The CDR3 contains 12 residues.

This clonotype was counted ten times or more. The chain carries TRBV28 and TRBJ1-6; D gene ambiguous. The sequence came from a woman aged 25-40 years with Graves' hyperthyroidism that later progressed to Graves' ophthalmopathy. Sequenced sample: blood. In nucleotides, the CDR3 is TGTGCCAGCAGTCCGTCAGGATCACCCCTCCACTTT. It is translated as CASSPSGSPLHF.